The next 6 T cell receptor beta chains were all read from a single sample in a study of OX40 agonist ivuxolimab in advanced cancers. The repertoire was sequenced with immunoSEQ multiplex PCR; TCRdb's copy has only in-frame clones and lacks some. The repertoire holds about 49,000 clones, 80% to 85% seen once, with roughly 6.5% in the top ten. The source material was CD4+ or CD8+ T cells sorted from blood, sampled in a trial of the OX40 agonist ivuxolimab. These receptors were taken from an adult with an advanced solid tumor such as melanoma, head and neck, liver or kidney cancer.

The J gene is TRBJ1-2, the V gene TRBV19; possible D gene TRBD1, 6 bases. Germline assignment: CDR1 LNHDA and CDR2 SQIVND (reference sequence). Trimming stripped 9 bases from V and 5 bases from J, with 16 bases between. The length of the CDR3 is 13 residues. Here the CDR3 DNA reads TGTGCCAGCCATAAGGAGGGGGTTTATGGCTACACCTTC. It yields the protein CASHKEGVYGYTF.

The chain has TRBV11-3 and TRBJ2-1; TRBD2 is a possible D gene (5 bases). The V end was cut by 3 bases, the J end by 10 bases, with 10 bases between. CDR1 is SGHNT, CDR2 YENEEA, per germline. The CDR3 runs 12 residues. The CDR3 DNA reads as TGTGCCAGCAGCTTGGCTCCGGGAGAGCAGTTCTTC. Protein product: CASSLAPGEQFF.

The J gene is TRBJ2-1, the V gene TRBV5-6, with 9 bases that match TRBD2. J was trimmed by 1 base and V by 4 bases; bases with no gene match: 6. Per germline, CDR1 SGHDT and CDR2 YYEEEE. The CDR3 length is 16 residues. The CDR3 DNA is TGTGCCAGCAGCCCTAATAGCGGGAGTTCCTACAATGAGCAGTTCTTC. This gives the protein CASSPNSGSSYNEQFF.

There are a few counts of this clone. This chain joins TRBV30 and TRBJ1-5; D is ambiguous. Looked up from germline, CDR1 is GTSNPN and CDR2 is SVGIG (reference sequence). V lost 3 bases, J lost 8 bases, and 14 bases lay in between. This CDR3 is built from 13 residues. This CDR3 is CAWSYGVAEPQHF. The CDR3 nucleotides read TGTGCCTGGAGCTATGGGGTCGCTGAGCCCCAGCATTTT.

This clone was recorded once. J is TRBJ1-2 and V is TRBV15, with TRBD1 identical over 7 bases. Germline V lookup: CDR1 LNHNV, CDR2 YYDKDF (reference sequence). Losses at the gene ends were 4 bases for V and 5 bases for J; bases not matched to a gene: 16. This CDR3 contains 17 residues. CDR3 region: CATSTRDINRGGYGYTF. The DNA of the CDR3 is TGTGCCACCAGCACAAGAGATATCAACAGGGGAGGGTATGGCTACACCTTC.

This clone was picked up a small number of times. The genes are TRBV4-1 and TRBJ1-6; TRBD1 matches 8 bases. Germline CDR1 and CDR2: MGHRA and YSYEKL. J gave up 5 bases and V 3 bases, and 9 bases lay outside the gene matches. The CDR3 covers 17 residues. The CDR3 sequence is CASSHRHRDRNNSPLHF. The CDR3 nucleotides read TGCGCCAGCAGCCATCGTCACCGGGACAGGAATAATTCACCCCTCCACTTT.